Listed below are T cell receptor beta chains from one sample, sequenced in a study of regulatory T cells in long-lasting Graves disease. Each CDR3 protein gets one entry after TCRdb re-called the multiplex PCR reads with MiXCR. The sample includes about 450,000 distinct CDR3 sequences, 12% to 15% of them seen just once. This sample also belongs to another study, concerning T cells in Graves' hyperthyroidism and ophthalmopathy.

The sample here was peripheral blood mononuclear cells (PBMCs), taken at new diagnosis, from a patient treated with antithyroid drugs. These receptors were obtained from a woman aged 50 to 65 with Graves disease. Each CDR3 is given with its conserved first and last residue. A D gene is named only where the DNA matches it firmly. Not every row has a clone size; where given, it reads once, few, many or a size class.

v_call	d_call	j_call	clone_size	cdr3_nt	cdr3_aa
TRBV4-1	-	TRBJ2-2	few	TGCGCCAGCAGCCAAGAATCGGCGACCGGGGAGCTGTTTTTT	CASSQESATGELFF
TRBV10-3	-	TRBJ2-1	many	TGTGCCATCAGTGAGTTAACGGGAAACAATGAGCAGTTCTTC	CAISELTGNNEQFF
TRBV6-1	-	TRBJ2-7	many	TGTGCCAGCAGTCAGGTAGCGAGCTCCTACGAGCAGTACTTC	CASSQVASSYEQYF
TRBV11-2	-	TRBJ2-6	few	TGTGCCAGCAGCTTAGGGCGGGGCAGGAACCCGTCTGGGGCCAACGTCCTGACTTTC	CASSLGRGRNPSGANVLTF
TRBV14	TRBD2	TRBJ2-3	-	TGTGCCAGCAGCCAAGGCGGGGTACTAGCGGGAAGCACAGATACGCAGTATTTT	CASSQGGVLAGSTDTQYF
TRBV5-1	TRBD2	TRBJ2-1	many	TGCGCCAGCAGCTTTCCTAGCGGGAACATTGAGCAGTTCTTC	CASSFPSGNIEQFF
TRBV7-9	TRBD2	TRBJ2-7	many	TGTGCCAGCAGCCTAGGCTGGGTGGGAGGGCCGGACGAGCAGTACTTC	CASSLGWVGGPDEQYF
TRBV28	TRBD1	TRBJ1-1	many	TGTGCCAGCAGCTCCGGACAGGGTGACACTGAAGCTTTCTTT	CASSSGQGDTEAFF
TRBV7-8	-	TRBJ2-7	few	TGTGCCAGCGCACGACTAGTTAACTCCTACGAGCAGTACTTC	CASARLVNSYEQYF
TRBV7-9	-	TRBJ1-1	many	TGTGCCAGCAGCTCCCTGACTGAAGCTTTCTTT	CASSSLTEAFF
TRBV20-1	-	TRBJ2-4	many	TGCAGTGCTAGTGGGGGCTTGAGCATTCAGTACTTC	CSASGGLSIQYF
TRBV4-2	-	TRBJ2-1	few	TGTGCCAGCAGCCAAGGGACGAGGGGTCAGGATGAGCAGTTCTTC	CASSQGTRGQDEQFF
TRBV28	-	TRBJ2-1	many	TGTGCCAGCAGTTTAAGGGGGGGACAATACAATGAGCAGTTCTTC	CASSLRGGQYNEQFF
TRBV29-1	TRBD1	TRBJ1-1	many	TGCAGCAGCAGCGACAGGGGGTTTACTGAAGCTTTCTTT	CSSSDRGFTEAFF
TRBV27	TRBD2	TRBJ2-4	many	TGTGCCAGACAGCGGGAGTGGGGCATTCAGTACTTC	CARQREWGIQYF
TRBV10-3	TRBD1	TRBJ1-1	few	TGTGCCATCAGCCAACAGGGACAGACTGAAGCTTTCTTT	CAISQQGQTEAFF
TRBV4-1	-	TRBJ1-1	-	TGCGCCAGCAGCTTAAACATGAACACTGAAGCTTTCTTT	CASSLNMNTEAFF
TRBV30	-	TRBJ1-1	few	TGTGCCTGGAGACCTTGGGACATTCACACTGAAGCTTTCTTT	CAWRPWDIHTEAFF
TRBV3-1	-	TRBJ2-2	-	TGTGCCAGCAGAAGGGGGGGTGACACCGGGGAGCTGTTTTTT	CASRRGGDTGELFF
TRBV2	-	TRBJ2-3	few	TGTGCCAGCAGTGAAGGGGCGGCGGGAAGGCCGGGAGATACGCAGTATTTT	CASSEGAAGRPGDTQYF
TRBV12-3/TRBV12-4	TRBD2	TRBJ2-1	many	TGTGCCAGCAGTTGGTCTAGCGGGATTAGTAATGAGCAGTTCTTC	CASSWSSGISNEQFF
TRBV29-1	TRBD1	TRBJ2-5	many	TGCAGCGTTGAAGACGACAGGGAAACCTTCCAAGAGACCCAGTACTTC	CSVEDDRETFQETQYF
TRBV29-1	-	TRBJ2-7	few	TGCAGCGTGGAGGACAGCACCACCTACGAGCAGTACTTC	CSVEDSTTYEQYF
TRBV7-2	-	TRBJ1-2	-	TGTGCCAGCAGCTTTGCAGGGATCTATGGCTACACCTTC	CASSFAGIYGYTF
TRBV28	TRBD1	TRBJ2-7	few	TGTGCCTGCAGTTCTGGGACAGGACTCTCCTACGAGCAGTACTTC	CACSSGTGLSYEQYF
TRBV6-5	-	TRBJ2-7	many	TGTGCCAGCAGTTACTCCCCAGGGGTCGAGCAGTACTTC	CASSYSPGVEQYF
TRBV28	TRBD1	TRBJ2-7	many	TGTGCCACCGGGACAGGTGAACACTACGAGCAGTACTTC	CATGTGEHYEQYF
TRBV5-5	-	TRBJ2-1	many	TGTGCCAGCAGCTTGGGGACATGGCGCGAGCAGTTCTTC	CASSLGTWREQFF
TRBV7-9	-	TRBJ1-2	many	TGTGCCAGCAGCCCCAGTCGGGAGTTGGACTATGGCTACACCTTC	CASSPSRELDYGYTF
TRBV5-5	TRBD1	TRBJ1-1	many	TGTGCCAGCAGCTTGTACAGGGGGCCCACTGAAGCTTTCTTT	CASSLYRGPTEAFF
TRBV2	-	TRBJ2-4	many	TGTGCCAGCAGTGAAGCGCAAGGGTTCAAAAACATTCAGTACTTC	CASSEAQGFKNIQYF
TRBV7-2	TRBD2	TRBJ2-3	many	TGTGCCAGCAGCCTACGGACTAGCGGGAGTAGCACAGATACGCAGTATTTT	CASSLRTSGSSTDTQYF
TRBV13	TRBD2	TRBJ2-5	many	TGTGCCAGCAGCCCCCGGCTAGCGGGAGGGCAAGAGACCCAGTACTTC	CASSPRLAGGQETQYF
TRBV9	TRBD1	TRBJ1-2	-	TGTGCCAGCAGCGTAGGTCTCCAGGGGGGTAGCTACACCTTC	CASSVGLQGGSYTF
TRBV4-1	-	TRBJ2-7	few	TGCGCCAGCAGCCAAACCAGACTAGCCTACGAGCAGTACTTC	CASSQTRLAYEQYF
TRBV19	TRBD2	TRBJ2-3	-	TGTGCCAGTAGTATCCGCTGGACTAGCGATACGCAGTATTTT	CASSIRWTSDTQYF
TRBV28	-	TRBJ1-5	many	TGTGCCAGCAGAGTGTTAGGGAATAGCAATCAGCCCCAGCATTTT	CASRVLGNSNQPQHF
TRBV12-3/TRBV12-4	-	TRBJ1-1	-	TGTGCCAGCAGGTCCCGGTGGGAGCAGAACACTGAAGCTTTCTTT	CASRSRWEQNTEAFF
TRBV20-1	-	TRBJ1-5	many	TGCAGTGCCCACGATAGCAATCAGCCCCAGCATTTT	CSAHDSNQPQHF
TRBV7-9	-	TRBJ1-1	-	TGTGCCAGCACCGAGGGGGGAGGAATGAACACTGAAGCTTTCTTT	CASTEGGGMNTEAFF
TRBV5-8	TRBD2	TRBJ2-3	many	TGTGCCAGCAGCGCGATGACTAGCGGGATGTTAGATACGCAGTATTTT	CASSAMTSGMLDTQYF
TRBV6-1	TRBD1	TRBJ2-7	many	TGTGCCAGCAGCGATCGACAGGGGGCGGACGAGCAGTACTTC	CASSDRQGADEQYF
TRBV7-2	TRBD2	TRBJ2-1	-	TGTGCCAGCAGCTCTGCTAGCGGGAGGGAGGATGAGCAGTTCTTC	CASSSASGREDEQFF
TRBV2	TRBD2	TRBJ2-7	many	TGTGCCAGCAGTGAAGCGGGAGGGCTTTTTTACGAGCAGTACTTC	CASSEAGGLFYEQYF
TRBV30	-	TRBJ1-2	many	TGTGCCTGGAGTGTTTCGGGGTATGGCTACACCTTC	CAWSVSGYGYTF
TRBV4-1	TRBD1	TRBJ2-5	few	TGCGCCAGCAGCCAAGCACAGGGGTTGGAGACCCAGTACTTC	CASSQAQGLETQYF
TRBV10-2	-	TRBJ1-1	few	TGCGCCAGCAGGCCGGGACAAGACACTGAAGCTTTCTTT	CASRPGQDTEAFF
TRBV9	-	TRBJ1-5	-	TGTGCCAGCAGTGACGGGACAAATAGCAATCAGCCCCAGCATTTT	CASSDGTNSNQPQHF